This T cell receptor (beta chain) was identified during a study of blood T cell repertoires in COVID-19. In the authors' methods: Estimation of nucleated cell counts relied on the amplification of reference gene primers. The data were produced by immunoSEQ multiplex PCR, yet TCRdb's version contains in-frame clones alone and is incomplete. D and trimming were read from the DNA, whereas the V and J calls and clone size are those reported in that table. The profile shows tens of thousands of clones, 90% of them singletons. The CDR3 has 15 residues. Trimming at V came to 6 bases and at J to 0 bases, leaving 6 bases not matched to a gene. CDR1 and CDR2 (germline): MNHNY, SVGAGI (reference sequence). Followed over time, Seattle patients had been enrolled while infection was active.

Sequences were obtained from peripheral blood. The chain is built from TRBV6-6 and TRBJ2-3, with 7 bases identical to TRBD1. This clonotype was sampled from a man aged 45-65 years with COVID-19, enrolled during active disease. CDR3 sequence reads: CASSQTGPSTDTQYF. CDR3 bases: TGTGCCAGCAGCCAGACAGGGCCTAGCACAGATACGCAGTATTTT.